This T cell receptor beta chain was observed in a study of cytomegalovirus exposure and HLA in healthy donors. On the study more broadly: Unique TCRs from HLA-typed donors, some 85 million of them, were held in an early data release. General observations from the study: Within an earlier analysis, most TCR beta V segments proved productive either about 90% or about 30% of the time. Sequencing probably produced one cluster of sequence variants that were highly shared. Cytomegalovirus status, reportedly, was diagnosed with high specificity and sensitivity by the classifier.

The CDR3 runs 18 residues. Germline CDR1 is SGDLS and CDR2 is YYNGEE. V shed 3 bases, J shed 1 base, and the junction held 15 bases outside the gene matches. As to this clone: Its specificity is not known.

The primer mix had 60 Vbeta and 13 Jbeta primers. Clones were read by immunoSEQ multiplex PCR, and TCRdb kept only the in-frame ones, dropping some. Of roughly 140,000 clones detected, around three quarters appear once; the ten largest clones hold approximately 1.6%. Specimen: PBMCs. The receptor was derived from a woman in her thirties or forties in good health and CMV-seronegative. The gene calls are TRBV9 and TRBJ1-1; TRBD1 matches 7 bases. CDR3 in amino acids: CASSANSLSRGSNTEAFF. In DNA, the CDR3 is TGTGCCAGCAGCGCAAATTCCCTTAGCAGGGGGTCGAACACTGAAGCTTTCTTT.